Reported below is one T cell receptor (beta chain). Its target antigen remains unknown. One base away there is no much larger clone; base qualities are not given. Each PCR received spiked-in synthetic TCR analog templates so that absolute template abundance could be estimated from read counts. The immunoSEQ assay was used to amplify TCRbeta CDR3 regions from genomic DNA with bias-controlled V and J gene primers. Sequencing of rearranged TCRbeta segments was performed at approximately 20X coverage. The paper's data handling went like this. Clustering was used to correct sequencing errors, and CDR3s were annotated against IMGT to assign V, D and J genes. Out-of-frame and stop-codon sequences were excluded, and only productive TCRbeta rearrangements were used in downstream analyses. To compute clonality, Shannon entropy was normalized by the log of the number of unique productive sequences and then subtracted from one. Fisher's exact test with Benjamini-Hochberg correction, using a cutoff of adjusted p below 0.01, was how clones that differed between time points or between blood and tumor were identified. Held by TCRdb, this immuneACCESS table contains in-frame sequences only and omits some clones. Under half of the omission traces to an unresolved V gene where checked; the cause of the rest is unknown. V, J and clone size reflect that table, while D and trimming were determined from the DNA. This sample is represented by tens of thousands of clones; around 80% of them were singletons. The top ten hold roughly 4.5% of the sample.

From a lookup of the germline V gene, CDR1 and CDR2 are MNHNS and SASEGT. Counted from cysteine to phenylalanine, this CDR3 has 13 amino acids. The kept DNA is CDR3 alone, 39 bases in frame from the first base. V loses 4 bases of germline sequence and J loses 16 bases, and the interval between the two ends is 20 bases. The cohort included some 30 patients with locally advanced or metastatic urothelial carcinoma who were treated at Memorial Sloan Kettering on a trial protocol. Peripheral blood mononuclear cells were collected pretreatment and during treatment, at between 1 and 8 total time points per patient. The Qiagen DNeasy Blood extraction kit was used to purify genomic DNA from total PBMCs and tumor samples. Collected pretreatment and during treatment, PBMCs were isolated and stored as previously described. The data derive from a study of PD-L1 blockade in urothelial cancer (dated by TCRdb to 2015 to 2018). Concerning the study at large: Therapy was started at some point between 2013 and 2015 for all patients, and atezolizumab 1,200 mg was administered intravenously every 3 weeks. About nine tenths of the roughly 29 patients were males with bladder-origin urothelial cancer, and about 60% of the 29 reported a prior smoking history. An ECOG performance status of 0 or 1 was recorded for the patients, and 0 to 3 prior chemotherapy regimens had been received by the patients. Blood samples were analyzed at 3 weeks after treatment start (second dose) and at 6 weeks after treatment start. Blood samples yielded a median of around 130,000 T cells and tens of thousands of unique TCRs, with median clonality approximately 0.08. The study, an exploratory multi-omic analysis, examined somatic, immune and clinical correlates of response to PD-L1 blockade with atezolizumab in urothelial cancer. Pretreatment tumor samples, along with matched peripheral blood serially collected before and after atezolizumab treatment, were subjected to TCR sequencing. Durable clinical benefit was defined as a progression-free survival longer than 6 months, and TCR features were additionally tested against progression-free survival and overall survival. In the same patients who had TCR sequencing, pretreatment tumors also underwent whole exome sequencing and RNA sequencing. Durable clinical benefit was achieved by nine patients and was not achieved by 20 patients. Approximately 30 patients had pretreatment blood TCR-seq, around 25 had at least one posttreatment blood collection, and around 25 had tumor TCR-seq.

What the authors observed across the whole study: At 3 weeks after the start of treatment, tumor-associated TCR clones in peripheral blood had expanded more in patients with durable benefit (n ≈ 24, p = 0.022). Because the sample size was small (n ≈ 27) and many exploratory analyses were performed, the results are intended to be hypothesis-generating. Improved progression-free and overall survival was associated with having pretreatment peripheral blood TCR clonality below the median.

The source is a man in his sixties or seventies with urothelial cancer. Here the chain combines TRBV6-1 and TRBJ2-1, with no confident D gene call. Here the sequenced sample was PBMCs, taken around atezolizumab (anti-PD-L1) treatment. Here the CDR3 is given as CASSASTDRTGFF. The nucleotide sequence reads TGTGCCAGCAGTGCATCCACAGACCGTACCGGATTCTTC.